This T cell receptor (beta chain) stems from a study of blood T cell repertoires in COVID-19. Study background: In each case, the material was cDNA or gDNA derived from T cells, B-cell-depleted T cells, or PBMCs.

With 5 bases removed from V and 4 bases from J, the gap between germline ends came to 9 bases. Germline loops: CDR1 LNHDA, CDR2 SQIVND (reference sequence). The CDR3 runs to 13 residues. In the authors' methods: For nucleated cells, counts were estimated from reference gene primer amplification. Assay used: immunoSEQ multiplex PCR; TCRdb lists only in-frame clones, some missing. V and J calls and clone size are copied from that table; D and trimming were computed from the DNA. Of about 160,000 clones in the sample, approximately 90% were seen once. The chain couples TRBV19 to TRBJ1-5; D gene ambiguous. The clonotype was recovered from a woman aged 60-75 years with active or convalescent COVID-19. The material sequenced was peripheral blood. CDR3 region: CASSLAGNQPQHF. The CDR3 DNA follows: TGTGCCAGTAGTCTGGCGGGAAATCAGCCCCAGCATTTT.